This TCR beta chain was found in a study of T cell responses to AZD1222 COVID-19 vaccine. Findings of the study overall: Vaccination with two AZD1222 doses was followed by a rise in Spike-specific TCR breadth and depth. Donors skewed white British and female; clonal diversity was possibly underestimated. Repertoire collection took place solely once the T cell response had peaked.

Clones were sequenced by immunoSEQ multiplex PCR, and TCRdb holds only the in-frame ones, with some missing. The data contain about 130,000 clones, approximately 88% of them singletons. Only one count was recorded for this clone. The antigen is undetermined. The sequences come from peripheral blood, collected 28 days after the second AZD1222 dose. This clonotype was sampled from an adult who received the AZD1222 COVID-19 vaccine.

This CDR3 reads CASSDLGQAANYGYTF. CDR3 coding DNA: TGTGCCAGCAGCGACCTCGGACAGGCTGCTAACTATGGCTACACCTTC. This chain connects TRBV7-9 to TRBJ1-2; TRBD1 aligns across 7 bases. V lost 5 bases, J lost 0 bases, and 9 bases stayed unmatched. The germline V gene encodes CDR1 SEHNR and CDR2 FQNEAQ (reference sequence). This CDR3 region has 16 residues.